The sequence of this T cell receptor beta chain was determined in a study of glioma-infiltrating T cells. Overall study results and limits: Gliomas, especially low-grade, showed above-expected tissue-blood divergence; non-neoplastic patients showed below.

TCR alpha and beta CDR3 regions were amplified from RNA using iRepertoire nested multiplex PCR. TCRdb redid the calling of the multiplex PCR reads with MiXCR, one entry per CDR3 protein. The sample includes about 89,000 distinct CDR3 sequences, 23% of them seen just once. This clonotype was seen just once. The antigen is not known. Sequencing was carried out using glioma tissue, nonneoplastic brain tissue, or PBMCs (not recorded which). The origin of this receptor is a human donor with low-grade glioma or glioblastoma, undergoing nonglioma brain surgery, or in good health (not recorded which).

The CDR3 DNA follows: TGTGCCAGCAGTTCGCGGGACAGGGGAGCAAGGGGCTACACCTTC. It encodes CASSSRDRGARGYTF. The J gene is TRBJ1-2, the V gene TRBV12-3 or TRBV12-4; the match to TRBD1 covers 10 bases. V shed 4 bases and J 8 bases; nucleotides not matched to a gene: 10. This CDR3 region has 15 residues.